This TCR beta chain was obtained from a study of blood T cells in healthy people across ages. This clonotype appeared a few times. Ten milliliters of peripheral blood were drawn from each donor. J was trimmed by 1 base and V by 5 bases; bases with no gene match: 9. Germline V gives CDR1 SGHTA, CDR2 FQGNSA. This CDR3 has 17 amino acids. A J-beta primer mix and a sample-barcoded 5' primer were used in a second PCR of about 6 to 12 cycles. One entry per CDR3 protein, called by TCRdb with MiXCR from the 5' RACE reads. The table has over 1,500,000 distinct CDR3 sequences, roughly 50% seen once. Sequencing was performed on blood. The J gene is TRBJ2-2, the V gene TRBV7-2; TRBD1 matches at 8 bases. This clonotype was sampled from a woman aged 40 to 50 in good health. The CDR3 protein is CASSRRTGKGNTGELFF. CDR3 coding DNA: TGTGCCAGCAGCCGACGGACAGGGAAGGGGAACACCGGGGAGCTGTTTTTT.